Below, 20 T cell receptor beta chains from the same sample are listed, as sequenced in a study of beta chain features in type 1 diabetes. Expressed TCRB transcripts got sequenced, as all isolated RNA was reverse transcribed. Assay: immunoSEQ multiplex PCR; the TCRdb copy retains only in-frame clones and omits some. The sample shows 680,000 or so clones, about a sixth of them seen only once. Sample: naive CD4+ T cells from blood. The receptor set was obtained from a man younger than 35 in good health.

The chain joins TRBV5-1 to TRBJ2-3; no clear D. Trimming cost V 0 bases and J 6 bases, with 11 bases left between them. The germline V gene encodes CDR1 SGHRS and CDR2 YFSETQ. The CDR3 sequence is 14 residues long. The CDR3 sequence: CASSLGVLPDTQYF. DNA of the CDR3: TGCGCCAGCAGCTTGGGGGTCCTTCCGGATACGCAGTATTTT.

This clone was found a few times. This chain joins TRBV29-1 and TRBJ1-1, with D possibly matching TRBD1 (5 bases). V lost 3 bases and J lost 7, with 15 bases in between. The CDR3 length is 13 residues. Germline assignment: CDR1 SQVTM and CDR2 ANQGSEA. In DNA form, the CDR3 reads TGCAGCGTTGAGGGGCGGTTAAACCTTGAAGCTTTCTTT. This translates into CSVEGRLNLEAFF.

The gene calls are TRBV28 and TRBJ1-1, with a possible D match to TRBD1 (6 bases). Germline lookup yields CDR1 MDHEN and CDR2 SYDVKM. This CDR3 contains 13 residues. The V gene lost 6 bases and the J gene lost 4 bases, with 12 bases spanning the gap. The CDR3 DNA is TGTGCCAGCAGGTTACAGGGTCTCACTGAAGCTTTCTTT. Protein: CASRLQGLTEAFF.

Points on this clone: Within the sample, other DNA sequences also encode this same CDR3. The V and J genes are TRBV18 and TRBJ1-1; D ambiguous. V shed 6 bases and J shed 2 bases, with 10 bases lying between them. The germline V gene encodes CDR1 KGHSH and CDR2 LQKENI. This CDR3 comprises 13 residues. The CDR3 is CASSPAGNTEAFF. The CDR3 nucleotides read TGTGCCAGCTCTCCTGCGGGAAACACTGAAGCTTTCTTT.

This clone has only a few counts. The chain employs TRBV5-6 and TRBJ2-1; 10 bases line up with TRBD2. This CDR3 contains 16 residues. J gave up 7 bases and V 1 base, and 8 bases lay outside the gene matches. The germline gives CDR1 SGHDT, CDR2 YYEEEE. CDR3 loop: CASSLLYLAGVNEQFF. The CDR3 nucleotides read TGTGCCAGCAGCTTGCTGTATCTAGCGGGAGTTAATGAGCAGTTCTTC.

The chain carries TRBV7-2 and TRBJ1-1; TRBD1 matches at 7 bases. Germline CDR1 reads SGHTA; CDR2 reads FQGNSA. The CDR3 is 15 amino acids. V was clipped by 1 base and J by 4 bases; unmatched bases: 6. CDR3 sequence (DNA): TGTGCCAGCAGCTTAGACGTCAGGGGGGGCACTGAAGCTTTCTTT. Its translation: CASSLDVRGGTEAFF.

This clone turned up a few times. This chain links TRBV20-1 with TRBJ1-2, with TRBD1 matching over 7 bases. J was trimmed by 7 bases and V by 4 bases; bases with no gene match: 3. Germline V lookup: CDR1 DFQATT, CDR2 SNEGSKA (reference sequence). The CDR3 extends over 11 amino acids. The CDR3 protein is CSANRGGGYTF. DNA for the CDR3: TGCAGTGCTAACAGGGGCGGTGGCTACACCTTC.

The chain couples TRBV9 to TRBJ2-2; 8 bases agree with TRBD2. Germline CDR1 is SGDLS and CDR2 is YYNGEE. The CDR3 loop spans 15 amino acids. V lost 4 bases and J lost 2; bases outside the gene matches: 4. The CDR3 DNA reads as TGTGCCAGCAGCCCCGGGGGGGGTAACACCGGGGAGCTGTTTTTT. This gives the protein CASSPGGGNTGELFF.

The rearrangement uses TRBV5-4 and TRBJ2-2; 8 positions agree with TRBD1. CDR3 length equals 14 residues. The germline V gene encodes CDR1 SGHNT and CDR2 YYREEE (reference sequence). After removal of 0 bases from V and 9 bases from J, the junction contained 4 bases not matched to a gene. The CDR3 reads CASSLARGHRELFF. DNA of the CDR3: TGTGCCAGCAGCTTGGCCAGGGGGCACCGGGAGCTGTTTTTT.

V usage is TRBV9 and J usage is TRBJ1-2; 7 nucleotides align to TRBD1. After removal of 0 bases from V and 4 bases from J, the junction contained 18 bases not matched to a gene. The CDR3 is 19 amino acids. CDR1 and CDR2 from the germline V gene are SGDLS and YYNGEE. The CDR3 DNA reads TGTGCCAGCAGCGTAGGAGGTGGGGACAGCTCCCTTTCGAGCTATGGCTACACCTTC. As protein: CASSVGGGDSSLSSYGYTF.

This clone was counted only a few times. This rearrangement joins TRBV19 to TRBJ1-5, with 7 bases that match TRBD1. CDR1 and CDR2 from the germline V gene are LNHDA and SQIVND (reference sequence). This CDR3 has 15 amino acids. V was clipped by 4 bases and J by 4 bases; unmatched bases: 7. The CDR3 protein is CASSTPGTANQPQHF. CDR3 nucleotide sequence: TGTGCCAGTAGTACCCCCGGGACAGCTAATCAGCCCCAGCATTTT.

V gene TRBV6-1 combines with J gene TRBJ2-6; D uncertain. There are 14 residues in the CDR3. Germline lookup yields CDR1 MNHNS and CDR2 SASEGT. The V gene lost 5 bases and the J gene lost 0 bases, with 5 bases spanning the gap. CDR3 DNA sequence: TGTGCCAGCAGTACACACTCTGGGGCCAACGTCCTGACTTTC. Translated: CASSTHSGANVLTF.

This clone was observed many times. The same CDR3 also results from other DNA sequences found in this sample. The chain is built from TRBV7-9 and TRBJ2-3; D gene uncertain. CDR3 length: 12 amino acids. V shed 6 bases and J shed 0 bases, with 4 bases lying between them. Germline assignment: CDR1 SEHNR and CDR2 FQNEAQ (reference sequence). The CDR3 DNA follows: TGTGCCAGCAGTTTAAGCACAGATACGCAGTATTTT. Its protein product is CASSLSTDTQYF.

This clone showed up just a few times. The chain uses TRBV7-9 and TRBJ2-7; TRBD1 matches at 7 bases. The length of the CDR3 is 15 residues. Trimming took 4 bases from V and 0 from J; bases not matched to a gene: 6. Germline V gene lookup returns CDR1 SEHNR and CDR2 FQNEAQ (reference sequence). The chain's CDR3 is CASSSKTGYSYEQYF. CDR3 DNA sequence: TGTGCCAGCAGCTCAAAGACAGGGTACTCCTACGAGCAGTACTTC.

V and J are TRBV20-1 and TRBJ2-1; no clear D. CDR1 and CDR2 (germline): DFQATT, SNEGSKA (reference sequence). The CDR3 is 11 residues long. The germline V and J ends were trimmed by 0 bases and 9 bases, with 6 bases remaining between them. Written as DNA, the CDR3 is TGCAGTGCTAGAGACTCGATTGAGCAGTTCTTC. Its protein product is CSARDSIEQFF.

This clone was detected a few times. The J gene is TRBJ2-7, the V gene TRBV7-2, with D perhaps assigned TRBD1 or TRBD2 (8 bases each). Trimming cost V 8 bases and J 2 bases, with 19 bases left between them. The CDR3 runs to 15 residues. Per the germline V gene, CDR1 is SGHTA and CDR2 is FQGNSA. The CDR3 reads CASGAGDRPTYEQYF. CDR3 DNA: TGTGCCAGCGGAGCGGGGGACAGGCCTACCTACGAGCAGTACTTC.

The chain joins TRBV18 to TRBJ2-5; D could derive from TRBD1 or TRBD2 (5 bases each). V lost 4 bases, J lost 4 bases, and 13 bases lay in between. Germline V gives CDR1 KGHSH, CDR2 LQKENI. The CDR3 consists of 14 residues. CDR3 residues: CASSHGTAGETQYF. The CDR3 DNA reads as TGTGCCAGCTCACACGGGACCGCCGGAGAGACCCAGTACTTC.

As to this clone: One end of the junction is discordant with germline, which a read error may explain. The V gene is TRBV6-5, the J gene TRBJ1-1, with 10 bases lining up with TRBD1. This CDR3 is built from 13 residues. Germline CDR1 and CDR2: MNHEY and SVGAGI. CDR3 bases: TGTGCCAGCAGTTACTCCGGGACAGGGGAATGGCGGTTT. It specifies CASSYSGTGEWRF.

In its sample, this clone was seen a few times. The genes are TRBV5-8 and TRBJ2-3, with D unresolved. This CDR3 is 15 amino acids long. Germline assignment: CDR1 SGHTS and CDR2 YDEGEE. Trimming removed 1 base at V and 0 bases at J, with 9 bases between. The CDR3 here is CASSLRQASTDTQYF. Written as DNA, the CDR3 is TGTGCCAGCAGCTTGAGGCAGGCTAGCACAGATACGCAGTATTTT. Supplemented by reference TRBV5-8 and TRBJ2-3, the full variable domain reads EAGVTQSPTHLIKTRGQQATLRCSPISGHTSVYWYQQALGLGLQFLLWYDEGEERNRGNFPPRFSGRQFPNYSSELNVNALELEDSALYLCASSLRQASTDTQYFGPGTRLTVL.

This chain connects TRBV29-1 to TRBJ1-1; TRBD1 matches 10 bases. The CDR3 has 14 residues. CDR1 is SQVTM and CDR2 is ANQGSEA in the germline V gene. V was pared by 6 bases and J by 1 base, with 5 bases of the junction left unmatched. CDR3 DNA sequence: TGCAGCGTCGACAGGGGGCTAGGGAACACTGAAGCTTTCTTT. It is translated as CSVDRGLGNTEAFF.